A selection of T cell receptor beta chains follows, all from one sample in a study of OX40 agonist ivuxolimab in advanced cancers. Some clones are missing from TCRdb's copy, which holds only in-frame ones; the method was immunoSEQ multiplex PCR. The sample carries roughly 67,000 clones, about 82% recorded once. The sequences come from CD4+ or CD8+ T cells sorted from blood, collected in a trial of the OX40 agonist ivuxolimab. The receptors stem from an adult with an advanced solid tumor such as melanoma, head and neck, liver or kidney cancer. Both conserved end residues are part of each CDR3. A D gene is named only where the DNA matches it firmly. A row's size may be missing; if present it is once, few, many or a size class.

TRBJ2-1,-,TRBD2,TRBV5-1,TGCGCCAGCAGCTCCCAACCTCCGGGACTAGCGGGCAATGAGCAGTTCTTC,CASSSQPPGLAGNEQFF
TRBJ2-4,-,-,TRBV20-1,TGCAGTGCTAGCGGGGAAAACATTCAGTACTTC,CSASGENIQYF
TRBJ2-4,-,-,TRBV19,TGTGCCAGTAGTACCCCCGAGACAGAGCGAAAAAACATTCAGTACTTC,CASSTPETERKNIQYF
TRBJ1-2,-,TRBD1,TRBV2,TGTGCCAGCAGCCTTAATGCCGGGACAGGGGGCTATGGCTACACCTTC,CASSLNAGTGGYGYTF
TRBJ2-7,-,-,TRBV7-2,TGTGCCAGCAGCACCGACTCCTACGAGCAGTACTTC,CASSTDSYEQYF
TRBJ1-5,-,TRBD1,TRBV10-3,TGTGCCATCAGTCAAAACAGGGGCAGCAATCAGCCCCAGCATTTT,CAISQNRGSNQPQHF
TRBJ1-2,-,TRBD1,TRBV25-1,TGTGCCAGCAGACTGTCCGGGACAGGGGGCGGCTACACCTTC,CASRLSGTGGGYTF
TRBJ2-5,few,-,TRBV29-1,TGCAGCGTTGGACATACGCTGGAGACCCAGTACTTC,CSVGHTLETQYF
TRBJ2-1,-,TRBD2,TRBV7-8,TGTGCCAGCAGTCACGACAATAGCGGGAGCTTCAACAATGAGCAGTTCTTC,CASSHDNSGSFNNEQFF
TRBJ2-1,-,-,TRBV11-2,TGTGCCAGCAGCTTAGCGGGGACCTACAATGAGCAGTTCTTC,CASSLAGTYNEQFF
TRBJ1-5,-,TRBD1,TRBV19,TGTGCCAGTAGTCCACAGGGGATGCCCCAGCATTTT,CASSPQGMPQHF
TRBJ2-1,-,-,TRBV20-1,TGCAGTGCTAGGGACTCTCCCCGGCAGTTCTTC,CSARDSPRQFF
TRBJ2-3,-,-,TRBV29-1,TGCAGCGTTGAAGATATCGATACGCAGTATTTT,CSVEDIDTQYF
TRBJ2-1,-,TRBD2,TRBV4-1,TGCGCCAGCAGCCAAGGGACTAGCGGGAGTAACGAGCAGTTCTTC,CASSQGTSGSNEQFF
TRBJ2-1,-,-,TRBV2,TGTGCCAGCAGGGGGCAACTGAGCCCTAGGGAGTTCTTC,CASRGQLSPREFF
TRBJ2-3,-,TRBD1,TRBV7-2,TGTGCCAGCAGCAGAGGGGGCTACTACACAGATACGCAGTATTTT,CASSRGGYYTDTQYF
TRBJ1-3,-,-,TRBV6-5,TGTGCCAGCAGGAGCTCTGGAAACACCATATATTTT,CASRSSGNTIYF